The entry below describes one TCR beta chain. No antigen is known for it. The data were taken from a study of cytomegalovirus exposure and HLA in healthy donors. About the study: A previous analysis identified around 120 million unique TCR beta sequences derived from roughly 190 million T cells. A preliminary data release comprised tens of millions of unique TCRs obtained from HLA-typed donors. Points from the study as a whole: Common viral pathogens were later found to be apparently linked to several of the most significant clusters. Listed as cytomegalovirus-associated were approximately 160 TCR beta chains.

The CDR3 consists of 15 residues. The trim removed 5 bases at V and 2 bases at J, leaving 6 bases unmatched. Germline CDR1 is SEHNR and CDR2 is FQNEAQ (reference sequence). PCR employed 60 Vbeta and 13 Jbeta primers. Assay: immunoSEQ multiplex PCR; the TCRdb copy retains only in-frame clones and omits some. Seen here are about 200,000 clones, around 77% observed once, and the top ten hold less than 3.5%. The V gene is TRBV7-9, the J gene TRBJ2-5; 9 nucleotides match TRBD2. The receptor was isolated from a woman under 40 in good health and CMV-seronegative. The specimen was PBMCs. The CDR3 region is CASSPWRGGQETQYF. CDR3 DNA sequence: TGTGCCAGCAGCCCCTGGCGGGGGGGTCAAGAGACCCAGTACTTC.